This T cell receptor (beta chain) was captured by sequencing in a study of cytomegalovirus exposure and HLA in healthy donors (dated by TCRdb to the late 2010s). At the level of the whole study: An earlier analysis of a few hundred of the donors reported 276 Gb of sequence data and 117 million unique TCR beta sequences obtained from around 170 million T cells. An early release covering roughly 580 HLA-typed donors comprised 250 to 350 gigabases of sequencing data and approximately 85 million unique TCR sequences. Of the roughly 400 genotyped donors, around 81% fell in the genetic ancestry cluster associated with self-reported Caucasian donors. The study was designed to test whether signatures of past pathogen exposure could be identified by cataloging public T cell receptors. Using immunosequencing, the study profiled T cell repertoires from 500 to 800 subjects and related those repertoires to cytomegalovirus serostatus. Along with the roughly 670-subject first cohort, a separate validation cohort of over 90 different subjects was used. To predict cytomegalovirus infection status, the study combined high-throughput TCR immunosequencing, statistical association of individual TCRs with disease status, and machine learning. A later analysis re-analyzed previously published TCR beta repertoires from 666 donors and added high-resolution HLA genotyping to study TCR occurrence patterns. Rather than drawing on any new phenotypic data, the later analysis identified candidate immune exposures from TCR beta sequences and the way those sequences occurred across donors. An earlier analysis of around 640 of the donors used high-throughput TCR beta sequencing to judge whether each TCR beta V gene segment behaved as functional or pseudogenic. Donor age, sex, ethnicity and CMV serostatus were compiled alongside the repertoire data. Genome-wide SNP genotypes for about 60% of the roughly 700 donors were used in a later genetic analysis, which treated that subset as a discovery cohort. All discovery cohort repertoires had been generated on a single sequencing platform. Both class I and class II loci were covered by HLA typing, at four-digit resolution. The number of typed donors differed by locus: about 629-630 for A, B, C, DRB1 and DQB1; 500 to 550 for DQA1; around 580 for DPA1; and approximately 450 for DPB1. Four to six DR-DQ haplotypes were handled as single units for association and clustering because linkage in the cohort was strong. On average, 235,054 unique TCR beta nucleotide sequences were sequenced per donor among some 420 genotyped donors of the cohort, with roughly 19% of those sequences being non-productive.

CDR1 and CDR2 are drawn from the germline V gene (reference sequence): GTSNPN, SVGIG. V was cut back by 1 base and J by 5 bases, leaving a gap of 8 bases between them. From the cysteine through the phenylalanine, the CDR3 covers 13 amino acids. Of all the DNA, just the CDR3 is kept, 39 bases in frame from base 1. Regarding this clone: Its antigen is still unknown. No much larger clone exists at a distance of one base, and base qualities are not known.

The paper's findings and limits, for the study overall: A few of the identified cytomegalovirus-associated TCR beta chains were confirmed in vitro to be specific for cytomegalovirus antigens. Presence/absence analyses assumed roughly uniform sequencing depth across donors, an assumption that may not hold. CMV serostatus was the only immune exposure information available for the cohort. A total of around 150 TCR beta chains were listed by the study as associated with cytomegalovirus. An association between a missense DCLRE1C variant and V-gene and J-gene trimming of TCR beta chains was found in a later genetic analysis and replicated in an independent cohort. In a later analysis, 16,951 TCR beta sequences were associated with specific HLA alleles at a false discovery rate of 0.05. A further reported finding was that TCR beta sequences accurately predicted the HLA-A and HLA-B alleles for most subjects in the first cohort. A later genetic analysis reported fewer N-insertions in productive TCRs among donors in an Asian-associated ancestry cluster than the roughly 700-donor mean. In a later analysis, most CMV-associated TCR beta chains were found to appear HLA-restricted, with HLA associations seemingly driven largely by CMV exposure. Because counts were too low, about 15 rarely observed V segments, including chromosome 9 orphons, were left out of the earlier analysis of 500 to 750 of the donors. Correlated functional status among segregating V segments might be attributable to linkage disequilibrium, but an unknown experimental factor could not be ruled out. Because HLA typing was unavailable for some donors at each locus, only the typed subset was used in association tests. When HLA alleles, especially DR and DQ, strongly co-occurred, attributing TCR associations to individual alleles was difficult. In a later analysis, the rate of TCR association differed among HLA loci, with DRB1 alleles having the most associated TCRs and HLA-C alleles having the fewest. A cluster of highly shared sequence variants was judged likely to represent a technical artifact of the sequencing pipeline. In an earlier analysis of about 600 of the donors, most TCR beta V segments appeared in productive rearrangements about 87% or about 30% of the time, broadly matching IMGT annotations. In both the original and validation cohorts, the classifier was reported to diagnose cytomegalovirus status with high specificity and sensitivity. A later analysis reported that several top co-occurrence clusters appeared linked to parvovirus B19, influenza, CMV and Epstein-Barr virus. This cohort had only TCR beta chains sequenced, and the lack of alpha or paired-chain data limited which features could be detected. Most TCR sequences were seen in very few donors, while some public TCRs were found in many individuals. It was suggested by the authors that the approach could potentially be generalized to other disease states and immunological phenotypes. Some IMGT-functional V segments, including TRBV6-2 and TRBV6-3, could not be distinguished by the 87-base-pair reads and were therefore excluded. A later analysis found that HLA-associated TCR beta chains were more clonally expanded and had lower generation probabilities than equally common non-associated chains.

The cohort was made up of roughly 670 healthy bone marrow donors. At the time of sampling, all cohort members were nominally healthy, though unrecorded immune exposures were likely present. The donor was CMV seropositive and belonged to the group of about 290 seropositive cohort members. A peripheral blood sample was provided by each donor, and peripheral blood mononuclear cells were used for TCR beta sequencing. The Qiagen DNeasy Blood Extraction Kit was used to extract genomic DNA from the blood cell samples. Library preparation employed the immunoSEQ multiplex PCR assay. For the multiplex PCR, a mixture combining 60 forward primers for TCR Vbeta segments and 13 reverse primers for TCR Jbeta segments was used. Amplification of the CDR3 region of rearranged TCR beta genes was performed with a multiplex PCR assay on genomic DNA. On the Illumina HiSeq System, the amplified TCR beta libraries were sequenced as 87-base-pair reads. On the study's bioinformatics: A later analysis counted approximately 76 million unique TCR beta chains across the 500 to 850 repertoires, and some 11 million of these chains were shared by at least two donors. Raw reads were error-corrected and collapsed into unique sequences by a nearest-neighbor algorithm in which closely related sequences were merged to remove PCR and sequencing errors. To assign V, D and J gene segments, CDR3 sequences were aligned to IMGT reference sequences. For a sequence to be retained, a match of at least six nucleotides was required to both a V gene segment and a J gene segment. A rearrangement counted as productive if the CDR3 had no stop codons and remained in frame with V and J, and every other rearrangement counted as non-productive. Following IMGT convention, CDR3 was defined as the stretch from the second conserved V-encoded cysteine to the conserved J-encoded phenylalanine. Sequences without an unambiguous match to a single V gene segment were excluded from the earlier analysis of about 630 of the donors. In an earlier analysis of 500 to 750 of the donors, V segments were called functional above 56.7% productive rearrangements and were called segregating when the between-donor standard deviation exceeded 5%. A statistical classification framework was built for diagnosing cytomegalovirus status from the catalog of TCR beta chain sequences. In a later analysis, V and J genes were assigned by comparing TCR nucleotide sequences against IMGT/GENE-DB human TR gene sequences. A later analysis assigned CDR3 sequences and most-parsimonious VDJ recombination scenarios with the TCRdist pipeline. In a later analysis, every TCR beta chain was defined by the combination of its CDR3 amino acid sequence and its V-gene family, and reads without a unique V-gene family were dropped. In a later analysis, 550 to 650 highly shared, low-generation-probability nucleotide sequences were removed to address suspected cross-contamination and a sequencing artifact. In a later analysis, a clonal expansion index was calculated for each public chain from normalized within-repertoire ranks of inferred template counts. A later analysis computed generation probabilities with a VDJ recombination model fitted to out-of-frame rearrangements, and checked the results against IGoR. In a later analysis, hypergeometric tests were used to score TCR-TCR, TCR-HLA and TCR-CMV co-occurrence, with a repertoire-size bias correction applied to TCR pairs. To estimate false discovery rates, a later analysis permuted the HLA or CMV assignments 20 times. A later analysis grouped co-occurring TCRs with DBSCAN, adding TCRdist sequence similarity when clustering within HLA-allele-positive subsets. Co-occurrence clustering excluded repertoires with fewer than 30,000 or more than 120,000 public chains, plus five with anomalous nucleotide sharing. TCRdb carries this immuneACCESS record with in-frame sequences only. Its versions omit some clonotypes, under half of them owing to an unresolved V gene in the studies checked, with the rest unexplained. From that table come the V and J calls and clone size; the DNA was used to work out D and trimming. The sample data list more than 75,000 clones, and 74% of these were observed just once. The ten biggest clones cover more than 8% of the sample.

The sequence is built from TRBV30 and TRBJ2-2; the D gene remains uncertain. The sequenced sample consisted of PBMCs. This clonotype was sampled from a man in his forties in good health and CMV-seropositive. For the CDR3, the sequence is CAWSGLLTGELFF. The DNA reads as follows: TGTGCCTGGAGTGGACTCTTGACCGGGGAGCTGTTTTTT.